This T cell receptor beta chain was recorded in a study of Graves' ophthalmopathy and Graves' hyperthyroidism. Transcripts of RNA were the source for amplifying TCR beta CDR3 regions. Following a first-round RT-PCR that used HTBI primers, a second-round multiplex PCR was carried out. Using its own MiXCR run on the multiplex PCR reads, TCRdb lists one record per CDR3 protein. The table has some 520,000 distinct CDR3 sequences, over 13% seen once. CDR3 length equals 15 residues. With V trimmed by 6 bases and J by 5 bases, 6 bases remained unmatched. Germline assignment: CDR1 ENHRY and CDR2 SYGVKD. This clonotype was found many times.

This chain uses TRBV10-3 with TRBJ1-6, with 8 positions matching TRBD1. This clonotype was sampled from a young woman with Graves' ophthalmopathy. Input material: blood. The CDR3 DNA is TGTGCCATCAGGGAGACAGGGGTCCATAATTCACCCCTCCACTTT. Its protein is CAIRETGVHNSPLHF.